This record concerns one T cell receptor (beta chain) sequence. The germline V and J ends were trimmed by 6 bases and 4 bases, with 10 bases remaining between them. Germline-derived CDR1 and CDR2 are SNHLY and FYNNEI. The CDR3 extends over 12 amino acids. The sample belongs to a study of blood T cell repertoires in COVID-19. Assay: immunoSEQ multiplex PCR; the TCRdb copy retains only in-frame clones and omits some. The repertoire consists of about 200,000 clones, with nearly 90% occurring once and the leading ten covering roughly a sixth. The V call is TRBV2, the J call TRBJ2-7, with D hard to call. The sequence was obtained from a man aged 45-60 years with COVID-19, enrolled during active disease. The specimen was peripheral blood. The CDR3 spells CASRVTVYEQYF. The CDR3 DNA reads TGTGCCAGCAGGGTAACAGTATACGAGCAGTACTTC.